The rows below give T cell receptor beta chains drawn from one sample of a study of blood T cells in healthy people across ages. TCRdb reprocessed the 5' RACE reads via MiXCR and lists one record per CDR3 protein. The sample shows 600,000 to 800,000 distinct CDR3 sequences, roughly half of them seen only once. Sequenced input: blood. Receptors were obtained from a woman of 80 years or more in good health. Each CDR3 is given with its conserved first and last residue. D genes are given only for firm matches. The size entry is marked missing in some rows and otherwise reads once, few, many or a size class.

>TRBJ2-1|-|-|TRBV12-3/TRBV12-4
TGTGCCAGCAGCCCTACGAGGGTATCCTACAATGAGCAGTTCTTC
CASSPTRVSYNEQFF
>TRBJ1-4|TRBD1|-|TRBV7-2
TGTGCCAGCAGCTTGATGGGCGGGACAGCTAATGAAAAACTGTTTTTT
CASSLMGGTANEKLFF
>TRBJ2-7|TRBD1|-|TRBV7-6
TGTGCCAGCAGCCCTAGACAGGGGGTACAGTACTTC
CASSPRQGVQYF
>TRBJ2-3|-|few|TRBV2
TGTGCCAGCAGGGTGGAGGAAGCGGCCGATACGCAGTATTTT
CASRVEEAADTQYF
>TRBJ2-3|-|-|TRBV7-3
TGTGCCAGCAGCTTAAGTCCGGGGCCTGGGTTAGATACGCAGTATTTT
CASSLSPGPGLDTQYF
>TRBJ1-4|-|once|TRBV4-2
TGTGCCAGCAGCCAAGAGACGCAGCCCAATGAAAAACTGTTTTTT
CASSQETQPNEKLFF
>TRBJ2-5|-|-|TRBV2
TGTGCCAGCAGTGAGGGAAAAGAGACCCAGTACTTC
CASSEGKETQYF
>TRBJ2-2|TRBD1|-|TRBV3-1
TGTGCCAGCAGCCAACAGGGGGTGATCACCGGGGAGCTGTTTTTT
CASSQQGVITGELFF
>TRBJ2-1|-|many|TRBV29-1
TGCAGCGTCCAGAGCGGACGCTCCTACAATGAGCAGTTCTTC
CSVQSGRSYNEQFF
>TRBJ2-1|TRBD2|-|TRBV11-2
TGTGCCAGCAGCCTCGGGGGGAAGATAGGCAATGAGCAGTTCTTC
CASSLGGKIGNEQFF
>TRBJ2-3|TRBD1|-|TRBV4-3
TGCGCCAGCACCCCCGGGACAGCAATCACAGATACGCAGTATTTT
CASTPGTAITDTQYF
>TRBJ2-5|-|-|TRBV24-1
TGTGCCACCACGCAGATCATCCGGGACACCCAAGAGACCCAGTACTTC
CATTQIIRDTQETQYF
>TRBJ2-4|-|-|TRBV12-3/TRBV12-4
TGTGCCAGCGCACCGGGACACCGTACCGGTCAAGTAGGCCTCCCTACAGTCAAAAACATTCAGTACTTC
CASAPGHRTGQVGLPTVKNIQYF
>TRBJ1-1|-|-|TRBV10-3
TGTGCCACTCATACGGGATTTAGTAACACTGAAGCTTTCTTT
CATHTGFSNTEAFF
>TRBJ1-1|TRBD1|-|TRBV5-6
TGTGCCAGCAGCCGACGGTCCAGGGGGGCTGAAGCTTTCTTT
CASSRRSRGAEAFF
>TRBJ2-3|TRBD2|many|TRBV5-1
TGCGCCAGCAGCCCCCCTGCTAGCGGGAGCACAGATACGCAGTATTTT
CASSPPASGSTDTQYF
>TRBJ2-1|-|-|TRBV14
TGTGCCAGCAGCTCATTAGCGCACTCCTACAATGAGCAGTTCTTC
CASSSLAHSYNEQFF
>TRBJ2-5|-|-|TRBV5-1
TGCGCCAGCAGCTTCCAGGGGCAGGAGACCCAGTACTTC
CASSFQGQETQYF
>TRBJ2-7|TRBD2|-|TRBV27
TGTGCCAGCAGTTTCCTTGGGACTAGCGGGGGGGCCTCAATTAATGAGCAGTACTTC
CASSFLGTSGGASINEQYF
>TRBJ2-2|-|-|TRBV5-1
TGCGCCAGCAGCTTGCTTAAGGAAGGCGGGGAGCTGTTTTTT
CASSLLKEGGELFF
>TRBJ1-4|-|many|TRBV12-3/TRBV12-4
TGTGCCAGCAGCCTTAGACAGGCCTGGGCGGAAAAACTGTTTTTT
CASSLRQAWAEKLFF
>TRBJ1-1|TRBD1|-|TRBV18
TGTGCCAGCTCACCACCGCGGGACAGGGGGTTGTGGAACACTGAAGCTTTCTTT
CASSPPRDRGLWNTEAFF
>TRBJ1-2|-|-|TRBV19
TGTGCCAGTAGTATCGACAGGACCTATGGCTACACCTTC
CASSIDRTYGYTF
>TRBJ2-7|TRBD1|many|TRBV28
TGTGCCAGCGCCCCCGGGACAGGGGGCTCCTACGAGCAGTACTTC
CASAPGTGGSYEQYF
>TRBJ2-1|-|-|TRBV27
TGTGCCAGCATGGTCGAGAGGGACTCCTACAATGAGCAGTTCTTC
CASMVERDSYNEQFF
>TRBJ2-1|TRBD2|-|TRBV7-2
TGTGCCAGCAGCTTAGGGGCTAGCGGGGGGGAGAGCTGCGGGCAGTTCTTC
CASSLGASGGESCGQFF
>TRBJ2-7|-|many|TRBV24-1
TGTGCCACCAGTGCTGGGTCTCTCCACGAGCAGTACTTC
CATSAGSLHEQYF
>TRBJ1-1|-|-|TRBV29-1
TGCAGCGTTGGTTACGCTGAAGCTTTCTTT
CSVGYAEAFF
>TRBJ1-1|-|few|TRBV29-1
TGCAGCGGAATGCGGGGGGGAGGAACTGAAGCTTTCTTT
CSGMRGGGTEAFF
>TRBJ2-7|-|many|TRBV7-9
TGTGCCAGCAGCCGACAGGATTACGAGCAGTACTTC
CASSRQDYEQYF
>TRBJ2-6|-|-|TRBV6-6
TGTGCCAGCAGTTACCTCAGACTAGACTCTGGGGCCAACGTCCTGACTTTC
CASSYLRLDSGANVLTF
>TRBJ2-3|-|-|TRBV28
TGTGCCAGCAGTGGGACTACAGATACGCAGTATTTT
CASSGTTDTQYF
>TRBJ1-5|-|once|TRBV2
TGTGCCAGCAGTGACGGGAGTTATCAGCCCCAGCATTTT
CASSDGSYQPQHF
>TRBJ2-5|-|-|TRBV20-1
TGCAGTGCTGGGGGGACTTCTGAGACCCAGTACTTC
CSAGGTSETQYF
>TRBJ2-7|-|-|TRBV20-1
TGCAGTGCTGGAGATTCGTCCTCCTACGAGCAGTACTTC
CSAGDSSSYEQYF
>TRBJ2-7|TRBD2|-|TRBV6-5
TGTGCCAGCAGTGCCTCCGGGACTAGCGGTTACGAGCAGTACTTC
CASSASGTSGYEQYF
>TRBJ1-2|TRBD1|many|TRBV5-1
TGCGCCAGCAGCTCCAGACAGGGTCTGAACTATGGCTACACCTTC
CASSSRQGLNYGYTF
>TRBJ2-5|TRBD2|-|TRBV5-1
TGCGCCAGCAGCTCAGGACTAGCGGGGGCCCAAGAGACCCAGTACTTC
CASSSGLAGAQETQYF
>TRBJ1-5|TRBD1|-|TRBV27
TGTACCAGCAGTTCGGGACAGGGTCCCCAGCATTTT
CTSSSGQGPQHF
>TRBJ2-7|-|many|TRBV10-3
TGTGCCATCAGTTTATCACCCCAGGGGTGGTACCACGAGCAGTACTTC
CAISLSPQGWYHEQYF
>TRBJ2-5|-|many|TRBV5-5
TGTGCCAGCAGCTTACCCTCCCGCCAATCGGAGACCCAGTACTTC
CASSLPSRQSETQYF
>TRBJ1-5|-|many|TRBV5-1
TGCGCCAGCAGCTTGGGTGTTAATCAGCCCCAGCATTTT
CASSLGVNQPQHF
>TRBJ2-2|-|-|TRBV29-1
TGCAGCGGGGGGTCCGGGGAGCCGTTTTTT
CSGGSGEPFF
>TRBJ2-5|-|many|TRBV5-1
TGCGCCAGCAGCTTGGTATGGTGGGAGACCCAGTACTTC
CASSLVWWETQYF
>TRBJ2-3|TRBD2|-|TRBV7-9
TGTGCCAGCAGCCTCGGGATTAGCGGGGCGACAGATACGCAGTATTTT
CASSLGISGATDTQYF
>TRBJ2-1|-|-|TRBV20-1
TGCAGTGGCAAGCGGGTGTCGGGTGAGCAGTTCTTC
CSGKRVSGEQFF
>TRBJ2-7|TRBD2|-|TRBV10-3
TGTGCCATCATGCCAGCGGGGGGGCCAGGAGGGAGCGAGCAGTACTTC
CAIMPAGGPGGSEQYF
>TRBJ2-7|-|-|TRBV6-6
TGTGCCAGCAGTTACAGTCGGGGACCCGCCGAGCAGTACTTC
CASSYSRGPAEQYF
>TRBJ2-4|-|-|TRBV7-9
TGTGCCAGCAGCTTAGCTGGGGAGATAGCCAAAAACATTCAGTACTTC
CASSLAGEIAKNIQYF
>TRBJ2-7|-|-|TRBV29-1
TGCAGCGTTGATCCCGGTAGCGGCTACGAGCAGTACTTC
CSVDPGSGYEQYF
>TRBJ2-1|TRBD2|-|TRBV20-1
TGCAGTGCTAGAGATGGGGTAGCGGGAGAAAGTGAGCAGTTCTTC
CSARDGVAGESEQFF
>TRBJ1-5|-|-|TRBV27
TGTGCCAGCAGTCCTAAGAGAGGAAGCAATCAGCCCCAGCATTTT
CASSPKRGSNQPQHF
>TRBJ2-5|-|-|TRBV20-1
TGCAGTGCTCATACCGGTGGGCAGGAGACCCAGTACTTC
CSAHTGGQETQYF
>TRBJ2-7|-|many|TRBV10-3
TGTGCCATCAGTGGGGACATGAGATCATCCTACGAGCAGTACTTC
CAISGDMRSSYEQYF
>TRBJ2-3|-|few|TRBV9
TGTGCCAGCAGCGTAGGCGAAGGAAGCCGAACAGATACGCAGTATTTT
CASSVGEGSRTDTQYF
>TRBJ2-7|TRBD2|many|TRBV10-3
TGTGCCATCCGGGGTAGCGGGAGAATTAGTGAGCAGTACTTC
CAIRGSGRISEQYF
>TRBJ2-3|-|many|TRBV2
TGTGCCAGCAGTGAGACTAGGGGCTACGATACGCAGTATTTT
CASSETRGYDTQYF
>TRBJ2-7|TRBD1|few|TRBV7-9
TGTGCCAGCAGCTTAGACAGGGGTAACTACAATGAGCAGTACTTC
CASSLDRGNYNEQYF
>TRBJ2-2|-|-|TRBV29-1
TGCAGCGCGAGGGGCAGGGTCGTTGACGGGGAGCTGTTTTTT
CSARGRVVDGELFF